This TCR beta chain was retrieved from a study of blood T cell repertoires in COVID-19. Original handling: Amplification from reference gene primers served as the basis for estimated nucleated cell counts. Libraries were prepared by immunoSEQ multiplex PCR; TCRdb keeps only in-frame clonotypes and omits some of them. D and trimming were read from the DNA, whereas the V and J calls and clone size are those reported in that table. The table records about 97,000 clones, 81% of them present only once. Trimming removed 4 bases at V and 8 bases at J, with 14 bases between. CDR3 length: 14 amino acids. CDR1 and CDR2 (germline): SGHAT, FQNNGV.

The chain has TRBV11-2 and TRBJ2-2; D might be TRBD2 (7 bases). Specimen: peripheral blood. The sequence was collected from a man in his sixties with acute or convalescent COVID-19. The CDR3 spells CASSSLGGRGELFF. CDR3 coding DNA: TGTGCCAGCAGCTCCCTGGGGGGGCGAGGGGAGCTGTTTTTT.